The entry below describes one T cell receptor (beta chain). Its antigen is still unknown. Method: immunoSEQ multiplex PCR; TCRdb's copy keeps in-frame clones and lacks some. The data contain about 100,000 clones, about 85% of them singletons. These data originate in a study of cytomegalovirus exposure and HLA in healthy donors. Study-level findings and limits: Many donors carried some public TCRs, although rarity characterized most TCR sequences.

Germline lookup yields CDR1 SNHLY and CDR2 FYNNEI. The CDR3 is made up of 11 amino acids. The J segment lost 11 bases and the V segment lost 10 bases, leaving 9 bases of the junction unmatched. Sequenced: PBMCs. J is TRBJ1-1 and V is TRBV2; 8 positions match TRBD1. This clonotype was obtained from a woman aged 18-35 years in good health and CMV-seronegative. The CDR3 region is CATGQGGSAFF. CDR3 DNA sequence: TGTGCCACCGGACAGGGAGGATCGGCTTTCTTT.